The sequence of this T cell receptor beta chain was determined in a study of CD8 T cells in Susac syndrome. Reverse transcription of roughly 0.5 to 1 ug RNA was carried out with random hexamers. An immunoSEQ multiplex PCR generated amplified TCR beta CDR3 products spanning 54 Vbeta and 13 Jbeta. TCRdb reprocessed the immunoSEQ multiplex PCR reads with MiXCR, giving one entry per CDR3 protein. The repertoire holds about 130,000 distinct CDR3 sequences, approximately 95% seen once, with roughly 0.3% in the top ten. Germline loops: CDR1 SEHNR, CDR2 FQNEAQ (reference sequence). The CDR3 loop spans 14 amino acids. The V end lost 0 bases, the J end lost 4 bases, and 9 bases lay between the germline ends. CD8+ and CD4+ T cells from blood underwent TCR beta sequencing, which was carried out in a high-throughput format. Patients with stable or active relapsing-remitting disease, all of them treatment-naive, made up the multiple sclerosis controls.

The clonotype was recovered from a human donor with multiple sclerosis. The sequencing input was CD8+ T cells from PBMCs. The chain joins TRBV7-9 to TRBJ1-2, with D tentatively TRBD1 (6 bases). The CDR3 sequence: CASSLATGFYGYTF. In DNA, the CDR3 is TGTGCCAGCAGCTTAGCTACAGGGTTCTATGGCTACACCTTC.